Shown below are 21 T cell receptor beta chains from a single sample sequenced in a study of shared clonotypes between healthy human individuals. The repertoire was sequenced with immunoSEQ multiplex PCR; TCRdb's copy has only in-frame clones and lacks some. The sample records 600,000 to 750,000 clones, 55% to 80% being singletons. The specimen sequenced was memory CD4+ T cells sorted from blood. Subset noted: CD45RA-negative fraction. These receptors came from a woman in her thirties in good health.

This clone appeared once. The V and J genes are TRBV9 and TRBJ2-7; 12 bases agree with TRBD2. From germline, CDR1 is SGDLS and CDR2 YYNGEE. V lost 0 bases, J lost 3 bases, and 4 bases stayed unmatched. The CDR3 runs 16 residues. CDR3 in amino acids: CASSVGLAGDYYEQYF. The CDR3 DNA reads TGTGCCAGCAGCGTAGGACTAGCGGGAGATTACTACGAGCAGTACTTC.

The rearrangement uses TRBV6-1 and TRBJ2-3, with a tentative D call TRBD2 (6 bases). Germline V gene lookup returns CDR1 MNHNS and CDR2 SASEGT. The CDR3 has 15 amino acids. The V end was cut by 7 bases, the J end by 4 bases, with 18 bases between. CDR3 sequence: CASKKGTDVADTQYF. The CDR3 nucleotides are TGTGCCAGCAAGAAGGGGACTGACGTGGCAGATACGCAGTATTTT.

V is TRBV27 and J is TRBJ2-3; D not certain. Germline loops: CDR1 MNHEY, CDR2 SMNVEV (reference sequence). This CDR3 comprises 13 residues. Trimming shortened V by 9 bases and J by 3 bases, and 13 bases separated the two germline ends. The CDR3 nucleotides read TGTGCCAGTTGGCGGATGGGAACAGATACGCAGTATTTT. Its translation: CASWRMGTDTQYF.

The chain carries TRBV11-3 and TRBJ2-3; perhaps D is TRBD1 or TRBD2 (5 bases each). The CDR3 extends over 14 amino acids. Trimming left V 5 bases short and J 2 bases short, with 11 bases between. Germline V gives CDR1 SGHNT, CDR2 YENEEA. The CDR3 DNA follows: TGTGCCAGCAGCCCCGTGGGGGTCACAGATACGCAGTATTTT. Amino acids: CASSPVGVTDTQYF.

This clone was detected only once. V usage is TRBV7-8 and J usage is TRBJ2-5; D call uncertain. Germline V gene lookup returns CDR1 SGHVS and CDR2 FQNEAQ. Trimming removed 1 base from V and 3 bases from J, with 9 bases in between. The length of the CDR3 is 14 residues. The CDR3 nucleotides read TGTGCCAGCAGCTTAGGTTGGGTCAAAGAGACCCAGTACTTC. Amino acids: CASSLGWVKETQYF.

The chain joins TRBV5-4 to TRBJ1-2; no clear D gene. CDR1 and CDR2 from the germline V gene are SGHNT and YYREEE (reference sequence). With 1 base removed from V and 4 bases from J, the gap between germline ends came to 14 bases. This CDR3 has 15 amino acids. This CDR3 is CASSLFDLESYGYTF. In DNA, the CDR3 is TGTGCCAGCAGCTTGTTCGACCTTGAAAGCTATGGCTACACCTTC.

The sample holds a few counts of this clone. The chain employs TRBV19 and TRBJ1-1; TRBD1 agrees at 10 bases. J was trimmed by 1 base and V by 5 bases; bases with no gene match: 10. Germline V gene lookup returns CDR1 LNHDA and CDR2 SQIVND (reference sequence). The CDR3 is 17 amino acids. The CDR3 coding sequence is TGTGCCAGTAGTGTCCGGACAGGGGGGGAATGGAACACTGAAGCTTTCTTT. Protein product: CASSVRTGGEWNTEAFF.

The chain couples TRBV5-1 to TRBJ2-1; the D gene is possibly TRBD2 (5 bases). This CDR3 region has 13 residues. V shed 0 bases and J shed 15 bases, with 16 bases lying between them. Germline V gene lookup returns CDR1 SGHRS and CDR2 YFSETQ. The CDR3 spells CASSLGTGLRGFF. As DNA, the CDR3 is TGCGCCAGCAGCTTGGGCACGGGCCTACGGGGGTTCTTC.

This clone was seen a few times. This chain joins TRBV29-1 and TRBJ1-1; no firm D call. Trimming stripped 7 bases from V and 3 bases from J, with 15 bases between. CDR3 length: 13 residues. Germline V CDR1 and CDR2: SQVTM, ANQGSEA. CDR3 bases: TGCAGCGCTAGGACGGACGAATACACTGAAGCTTTCTTT. Amino acid sequence: CSARTDEYTEAFF.

The chain carries TRBV7-2 and TRBJ1-4; possible D gene TRBD1, 5 bases. The CDR3 has 16 residues. The V and J ends lost 5 bases and 7 bases respectively, with 20 bases between them. Germline V CDR1 and CDR2: SGHTA, FQGNSA. The CDR3, as DNA: TGTGCCAGCAGCCTGAGGGGAGGGGACGGGGTTGAAAAACTGTTTTTT. It is translated as CASSLRGGDGVEKLFF.

The sample holds many counts of this clone. The J gene is TRBJ2-1, the V gene TRBV27, with 7 nucleotides matching TRBD2. CDR3 length: 20 amino acids. V shed 5 bases, J shed 4 bases, and the junction held 23 bases outside the gene matches. CDR1 is MNHEY and CDR2 is SMNVEV in the germline V gene (reference sequence). The CDR3 sequence is CASSTYAPGERDPFYNEQFF. DNA for the CDR3: TGTGCCAGCAGTACTTATGCCCCTGGGGAGCGGGACCCTTTTTACAATGAGCAGTTCTTC.

The chain is built from TRBV5-1 and TRBJ1-5, with 8 bases identical to TRBD1. The CDR3 is made up of 15 amino acids. The V and J ends lost 3 bases and 4 bases, in that order; junction bases with no gene match: 6. Germline-derived CDR1 and CDR2 are SGHRS and YFSETQ. CDR3 DNA: TGCGCCAGCAGCTCAACAGGGGGGGAAAATCAGCCCCAGCATTTT. Translation: CASSSTGGENQPQHF.

CDR3: CASSPPLGTSTDTQYF. CDR3 in DNA: TGTGCCAGCTCACCACCACTGGGAACTAGCACAGATACGCAGTATTTT. The V and J genes are TRBV18 and TRBJ2-3; D unclear. Trimming pared 0 bases from V and 0 bases from J, leaving 10 bases between. Germline values: CDR1 KGHSH, CDR2 LQKENI. The CDR3 contains 16 residues.

This clone was recorded at least ten times. This sequence joins TRBV19 and TRBJ2-7; TRBD2 aligns across 8 bases. The CDR3 totals 13 residues. Germline V lookup: CDR1 LNHDA, CDR2 SQIVND (reference sequence). V gave up 8 bases and J gave up 3 bases; unmatched junction bases: 6. CDR3 residues: CASSSGRHYEQYF. Here the CDR3 DNA reads TGTGCCAGTTCAAGCGGGAGACACTACGAGCAGTACTTC.

The chain couples TRBV6-5 to TRBJ2-3; D not certain. Germline-derived CDR1 and CDR2 are MNHEY and SVGAGI. This CDR3 is 15 amino acids long. V lost 6 bases, J lost 0 bases, and 13 bases lay in between. The CDR3 coding sequence is TGTGCCAGCAGCCAGATGGCGGATAGCACAGATACGCAGTATTTT. This gives the protein CASSQMADSTDTQYF.

In its sample, this clone was seen many times. This chain links TRBV29-1 with TRBJ2-7; possibly TRBD2 for D (5 bases). The CDR3 sequence is 13 residues long. Germline V gives CDR1 SQVTM, CDR2 ANQGSEA. V shed 3 bases and J shed 5 bases, with 14 bases lying between them. CDR3 sequence (DNA): TGCAGCGTTGAGAGGGCCGAGACGGACGAGCAGTACTTC. Translating it yields CSVERAETDEQYF.

This clone was observed a single time. This chain joins TRBV28 and TRBJ1-2; D remains ambiguous. The V and J ends lost 4 bases and 4 bases respectively, with 16 bases between them. This CDR3 is 15 amino acids long. Germline lookup yields CDR1 MDHEN and CDR2 SYDVKM. CDR3: CASSSGRRVVYGYTF. CDR3 DNA: TGTGCCAGCAGTTCTGGACGTCGCGTAGTCTATGGCTACACCTTC.

This clone was counted many times. The CDR3 loop reads CASSEVQRGEKLFF. CDR3 nucleotide sequence: TGTGCCAGCAGTGAAGTCCAGAGGGGGGAAAAACTGTTTTTT. The chain joins TRBV6-1 to TRBJ1-4; TRBD1 is a possible D gene (6 bases). The length of the CDR3 is 14 residues. The ends were cut back, 1 base at V and 8 bases at J, with 11 bases in the middle. The germline V gene has CDR1 MNHNS and CDR2 SASEGT.

This clone was seen a few times. The V and J genes are TRBV10-3 and TRBJ2-1; D unclear. V lost 0 bases and J 4 bases, leaving 10 bases between the germline ends. CDR1 is ENHRY and CDR2 is SYGVKD in the germline V gene. The CDR3 loop spans 15 amino acids. The CDR3 here is CAISESSESYNEQFF. The DNA of the CDR3 is TGTGCCATCAGTGAGTCAAGCGAGAGTTACAATGAGCAGTTCTTC.

This clone was found many times. Other nucleotide sequences from this sample produce the same CDR3. This chain links TRBV25-1 with TRBJ2-2, with 10 bases fitting TRBD1. The CDR3 loop spans 14 amino acids. Losses at the gene ends were 6 bases for V and 4 bases for J; bases not matched to a gene: 2. Germline CDR1 reads MGHDK; CDR2 reads SYGVNS. Here the CDR3 DNA reads TGTGCCAGCAGCCGGACAGGGGGCACCGGGGAGCTGTTTTTT. Protein: CASSRTGGTGELFF.

CDR3 sequence (DNA): TGTGCCAGCAGCCCTCAGCGGGACTCGAACACCGGGGAGCTGTTTTTT. Its protein is CASSPQRDSNTGELFF. V usage is TRBV11-1 and J usage is TRBJ2-2, with 7 bases aligning to TRBD2. V was clipped by 5 bases and J by 0 bases; unmatched bases: 6. Germline CDR1 SGHAT, CDR2 FQDESV (reference sequence). This CDR3 is built from 16 residues.